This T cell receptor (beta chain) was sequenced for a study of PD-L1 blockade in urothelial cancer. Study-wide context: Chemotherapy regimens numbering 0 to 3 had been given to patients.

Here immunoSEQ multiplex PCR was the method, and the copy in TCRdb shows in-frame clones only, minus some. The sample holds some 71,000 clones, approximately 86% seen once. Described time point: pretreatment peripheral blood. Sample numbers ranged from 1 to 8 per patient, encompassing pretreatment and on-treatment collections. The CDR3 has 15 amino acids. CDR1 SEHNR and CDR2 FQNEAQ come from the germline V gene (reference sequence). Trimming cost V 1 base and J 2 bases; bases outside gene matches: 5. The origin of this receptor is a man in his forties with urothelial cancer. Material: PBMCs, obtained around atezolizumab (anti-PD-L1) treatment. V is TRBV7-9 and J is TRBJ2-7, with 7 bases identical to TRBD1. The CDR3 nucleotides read TGTGCCAGCAGCTTAGAGCAGGGACAGACCTACGAGCAGTACTTC. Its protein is CASSLEQGQTYEQYF.